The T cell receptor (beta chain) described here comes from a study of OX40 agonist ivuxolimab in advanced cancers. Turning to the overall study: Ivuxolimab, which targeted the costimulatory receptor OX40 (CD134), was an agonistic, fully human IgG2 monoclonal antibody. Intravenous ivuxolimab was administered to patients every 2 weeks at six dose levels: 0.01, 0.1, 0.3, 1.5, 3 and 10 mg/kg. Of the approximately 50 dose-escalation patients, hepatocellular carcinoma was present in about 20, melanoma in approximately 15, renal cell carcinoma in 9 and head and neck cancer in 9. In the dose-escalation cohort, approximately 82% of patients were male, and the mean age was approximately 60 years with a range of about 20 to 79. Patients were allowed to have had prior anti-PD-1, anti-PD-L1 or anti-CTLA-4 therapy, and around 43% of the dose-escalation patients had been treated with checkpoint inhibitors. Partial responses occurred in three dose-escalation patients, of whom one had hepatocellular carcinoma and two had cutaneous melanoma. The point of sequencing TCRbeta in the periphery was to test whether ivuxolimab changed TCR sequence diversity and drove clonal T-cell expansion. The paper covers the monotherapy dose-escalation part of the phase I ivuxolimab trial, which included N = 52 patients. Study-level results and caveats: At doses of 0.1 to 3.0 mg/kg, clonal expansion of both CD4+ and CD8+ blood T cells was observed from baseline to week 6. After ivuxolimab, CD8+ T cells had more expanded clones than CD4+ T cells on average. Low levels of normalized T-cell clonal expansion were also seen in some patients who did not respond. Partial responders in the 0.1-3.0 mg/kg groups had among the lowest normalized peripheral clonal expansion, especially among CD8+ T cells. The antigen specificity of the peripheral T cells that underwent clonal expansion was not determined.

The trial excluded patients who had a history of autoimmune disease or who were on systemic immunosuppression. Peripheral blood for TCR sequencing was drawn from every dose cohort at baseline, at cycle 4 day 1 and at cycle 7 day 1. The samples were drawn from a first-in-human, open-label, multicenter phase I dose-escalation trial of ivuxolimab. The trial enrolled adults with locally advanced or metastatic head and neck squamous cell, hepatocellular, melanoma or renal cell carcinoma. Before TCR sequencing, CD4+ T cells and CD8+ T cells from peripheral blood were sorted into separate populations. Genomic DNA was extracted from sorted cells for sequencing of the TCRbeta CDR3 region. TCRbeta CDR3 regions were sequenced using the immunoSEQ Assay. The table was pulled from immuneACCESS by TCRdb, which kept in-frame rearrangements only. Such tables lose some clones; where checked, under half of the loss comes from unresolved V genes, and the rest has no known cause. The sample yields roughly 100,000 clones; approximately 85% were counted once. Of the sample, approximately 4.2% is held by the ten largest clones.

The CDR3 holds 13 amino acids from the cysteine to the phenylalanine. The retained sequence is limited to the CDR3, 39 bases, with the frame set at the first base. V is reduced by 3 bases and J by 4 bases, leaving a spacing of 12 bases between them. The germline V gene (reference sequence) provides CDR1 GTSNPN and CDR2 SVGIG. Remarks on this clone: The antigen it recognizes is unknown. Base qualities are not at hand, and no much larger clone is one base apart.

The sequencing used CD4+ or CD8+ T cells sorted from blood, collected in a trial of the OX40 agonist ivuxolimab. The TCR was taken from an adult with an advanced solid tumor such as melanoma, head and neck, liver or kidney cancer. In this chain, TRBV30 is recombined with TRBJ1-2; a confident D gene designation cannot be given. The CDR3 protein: CAWSPPGFYGYTF. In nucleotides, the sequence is TGTGCCTGGAGCCCCCCGGGGTTCTATGGCTACACCTTC.